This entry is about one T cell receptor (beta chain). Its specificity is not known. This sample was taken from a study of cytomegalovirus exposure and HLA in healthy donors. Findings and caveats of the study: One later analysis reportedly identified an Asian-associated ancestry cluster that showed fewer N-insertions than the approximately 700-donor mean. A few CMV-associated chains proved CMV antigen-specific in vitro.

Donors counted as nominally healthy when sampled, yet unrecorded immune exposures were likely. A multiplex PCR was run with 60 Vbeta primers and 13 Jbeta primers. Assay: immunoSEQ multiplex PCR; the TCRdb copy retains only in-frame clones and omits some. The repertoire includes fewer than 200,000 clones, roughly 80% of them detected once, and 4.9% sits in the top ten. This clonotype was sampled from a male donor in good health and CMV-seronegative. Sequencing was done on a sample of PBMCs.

This chain's CDR3 is CASSDNGNQPQHF. CDR3 DNA: TGTGCCAGCAGTGACAACGGCAATCAGCCCCAGCATTTT. The V and J genes are TRBV27 and TRBJ1-5; D gene ambiguous. Trimming took off 5 bases at V and 2 bases at J, with 7 bases between the two ends. The CDR3 covers 13 residues. In germline, CDR1 is MNHEY, CDR2 SMNVEV (reference sequence).